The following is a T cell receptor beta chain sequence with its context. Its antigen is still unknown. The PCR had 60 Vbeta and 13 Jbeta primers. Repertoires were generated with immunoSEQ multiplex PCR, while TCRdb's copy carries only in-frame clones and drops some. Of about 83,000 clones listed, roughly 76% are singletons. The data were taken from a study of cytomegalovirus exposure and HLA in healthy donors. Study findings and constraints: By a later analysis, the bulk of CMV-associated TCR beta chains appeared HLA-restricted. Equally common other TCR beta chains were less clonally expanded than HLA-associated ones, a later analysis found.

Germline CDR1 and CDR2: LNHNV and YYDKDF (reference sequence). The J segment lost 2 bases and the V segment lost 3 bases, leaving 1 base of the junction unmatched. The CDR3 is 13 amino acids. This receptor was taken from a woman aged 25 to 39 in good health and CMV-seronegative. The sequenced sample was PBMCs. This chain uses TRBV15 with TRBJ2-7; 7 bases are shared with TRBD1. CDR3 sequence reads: CATSRDRTYEQYF. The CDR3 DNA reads TGTGCCACCAGCAGGGACAGGACCTACGAGCAGTACTTC.